This T cell receptor (beta chain) emerged from a study of T cells in Graves' hyperthyroidism and ophthalmopathy. Points from the study as a whole: Ophthalmopathy prediction by the model preceded onset by a median approximately six months.

Exclusion of a patient resulted from uncontrolled infection, other autoimmune disease, pregnancy or lactation. Diagnostic decisions used clinical symptoms, serum thyroxine and TRAb, thyroid ultrasound and orbital computed tomography. The CDR3 is 16 amino acids. V was pared by 5 bases and J by 0 bases, with 13 bases between. Germline V gene sequence: CDR1 LNHDA, CDR2 SQIVND (reference sequence). RNA transcripts gave rise to amplified TCR beta CDR3 regions. HTBI primers were used for first-round RT-PCR of the TCR CDR3. TCRdb reanalysed the multiplex PCR reads using MiXCR and keeps one entry per CDR3 protein. The table records roughly 580,000 distinct CDR3 sequences, more than 11% of them present only once. This clonotype was observed many times. Its matching antigen is unknown.

The sequence was obtained from a young woman with Graves' hyperthyroidism that later progressed to Graves' ophthalmopathy. V gene TRBV19 combines with J gene TRBJ1-4; tentative D call: TRBD1 (5 bases). Sequencing was carried out using blood. This CDR3 reads CASSRAQAATNEKLFF. The CDR3 region has the DNA TGTGCCAGTAGTCGAGCACAGGCCGCAACTAATGAAAAACTGTTTTTT.